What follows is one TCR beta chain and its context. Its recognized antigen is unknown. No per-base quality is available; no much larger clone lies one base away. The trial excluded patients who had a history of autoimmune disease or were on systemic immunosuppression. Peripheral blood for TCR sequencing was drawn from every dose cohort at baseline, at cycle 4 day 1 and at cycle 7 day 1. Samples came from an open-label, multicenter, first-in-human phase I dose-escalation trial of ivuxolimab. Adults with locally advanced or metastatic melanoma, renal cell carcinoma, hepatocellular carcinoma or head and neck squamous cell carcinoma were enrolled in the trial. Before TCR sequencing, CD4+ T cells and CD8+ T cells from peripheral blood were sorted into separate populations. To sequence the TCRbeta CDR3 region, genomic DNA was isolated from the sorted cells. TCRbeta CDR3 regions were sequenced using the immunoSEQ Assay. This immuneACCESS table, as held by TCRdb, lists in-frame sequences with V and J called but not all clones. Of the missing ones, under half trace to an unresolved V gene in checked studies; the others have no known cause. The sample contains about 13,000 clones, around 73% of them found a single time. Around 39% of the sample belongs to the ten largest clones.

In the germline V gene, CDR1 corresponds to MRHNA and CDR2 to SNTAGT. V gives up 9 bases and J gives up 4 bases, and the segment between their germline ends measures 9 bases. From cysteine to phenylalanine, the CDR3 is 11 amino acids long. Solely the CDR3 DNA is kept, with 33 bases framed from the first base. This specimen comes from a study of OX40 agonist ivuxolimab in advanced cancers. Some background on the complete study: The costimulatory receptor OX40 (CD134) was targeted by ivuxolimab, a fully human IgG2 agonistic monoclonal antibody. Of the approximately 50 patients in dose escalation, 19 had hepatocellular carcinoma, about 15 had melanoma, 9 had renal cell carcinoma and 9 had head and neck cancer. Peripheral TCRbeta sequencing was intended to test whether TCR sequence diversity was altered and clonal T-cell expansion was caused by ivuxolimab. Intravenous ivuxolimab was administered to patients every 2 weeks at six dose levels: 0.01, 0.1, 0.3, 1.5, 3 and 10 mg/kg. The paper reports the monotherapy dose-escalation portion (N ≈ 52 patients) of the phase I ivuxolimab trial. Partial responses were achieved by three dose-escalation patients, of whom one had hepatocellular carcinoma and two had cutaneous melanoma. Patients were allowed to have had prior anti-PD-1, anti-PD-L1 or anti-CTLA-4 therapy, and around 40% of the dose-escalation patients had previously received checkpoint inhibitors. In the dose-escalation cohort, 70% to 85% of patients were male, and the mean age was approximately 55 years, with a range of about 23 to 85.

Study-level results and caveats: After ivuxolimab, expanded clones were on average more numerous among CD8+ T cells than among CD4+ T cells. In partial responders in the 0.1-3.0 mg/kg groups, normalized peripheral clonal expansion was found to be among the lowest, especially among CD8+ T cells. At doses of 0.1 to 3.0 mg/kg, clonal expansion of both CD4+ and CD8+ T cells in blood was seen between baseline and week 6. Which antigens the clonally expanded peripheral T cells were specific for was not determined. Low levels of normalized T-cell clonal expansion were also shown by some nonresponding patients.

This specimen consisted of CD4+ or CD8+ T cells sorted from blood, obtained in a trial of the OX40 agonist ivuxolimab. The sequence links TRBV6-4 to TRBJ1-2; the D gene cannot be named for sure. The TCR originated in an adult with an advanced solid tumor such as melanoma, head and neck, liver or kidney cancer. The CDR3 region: CARKEAYGYTF. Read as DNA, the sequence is TGTGCCAGGAAGGAGGCCTATGGCTACACCTTC.